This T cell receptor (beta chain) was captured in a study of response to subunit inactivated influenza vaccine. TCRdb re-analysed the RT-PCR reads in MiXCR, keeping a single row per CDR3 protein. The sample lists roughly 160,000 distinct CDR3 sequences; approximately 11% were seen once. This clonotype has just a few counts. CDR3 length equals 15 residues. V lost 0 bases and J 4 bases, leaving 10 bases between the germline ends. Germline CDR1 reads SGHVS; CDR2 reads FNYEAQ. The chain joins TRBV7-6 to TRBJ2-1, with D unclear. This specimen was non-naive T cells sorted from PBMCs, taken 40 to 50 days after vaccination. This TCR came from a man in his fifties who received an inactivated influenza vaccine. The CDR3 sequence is CASSLAGPGYNEQFF. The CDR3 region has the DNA TGTGCCAGCAGCTTAGCGGGTCCGGGTTACAATGAGCAGTTCTTC.